This TCR beta chain is drawn from a study of blood T cell repertoires in COVID-19. Overall study context: The origin of the acute and convalescent COVID-19 samples was the United States, Italy and Spain.

Sequencing was performed with immunoSEQ multiplex PCR; in TCRdb, only in-frame clones are kept and a portion is missing. The table includes approximately 250,000 clones, around 88% detected once. Those enrolled, adults aged about 18 to 95 years, came from 20 to 25 US areas. The ends were cut back, 2 bases at V and 5 bases at J, with 25 bases in the middle. Germline values: CDR1 MNHEY, CDR2 SVGEGT. This CDR3 is built from 19 residues. The sample taken for sequencing was PBMCs or T cells enriched from blood (not recorded which). This clonotype originated in a woman between 40 and 55 years old with acute COVID-19. The chain is built from TRBV6-2 or TRBV6-3 and TRBJ2-1, with D possibly matching TRBD1 (6 bases). The CDR3 sequence: CASSYRIIQGQFPDNEQFF. Here the CDR3 DNA reads TGTGCCAGCAGTTACCGGATAATACAGGGTCAATTCCCTGACAATGAGCAGTTCTTC.